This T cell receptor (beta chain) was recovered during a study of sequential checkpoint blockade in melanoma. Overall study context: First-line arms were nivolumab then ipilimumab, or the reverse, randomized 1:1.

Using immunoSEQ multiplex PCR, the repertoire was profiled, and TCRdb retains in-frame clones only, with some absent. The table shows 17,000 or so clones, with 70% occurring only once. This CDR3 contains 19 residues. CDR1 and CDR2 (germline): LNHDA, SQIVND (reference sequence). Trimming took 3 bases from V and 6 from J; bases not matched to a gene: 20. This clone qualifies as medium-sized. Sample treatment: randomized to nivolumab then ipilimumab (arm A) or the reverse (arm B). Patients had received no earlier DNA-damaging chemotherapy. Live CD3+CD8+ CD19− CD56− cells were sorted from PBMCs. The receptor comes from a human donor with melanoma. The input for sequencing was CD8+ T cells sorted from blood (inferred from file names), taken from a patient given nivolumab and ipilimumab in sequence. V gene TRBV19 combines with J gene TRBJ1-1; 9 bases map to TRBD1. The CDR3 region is CASSIRTGDSPRRRAEAFF. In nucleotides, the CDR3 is TGTGCCAGTAGTATTCGGACAGGGGATAGTCCCCGTCGGAGGGCTGAAGCTTTCTTT.